This T cell receptor beta chain was captured in a study of blood T cell repertoires in COVID-19. Turning to the study itself: The samples span acute and convalescent COVID-19 from the United States, Italy and Spain. Sample material is recorded as cDNA or gDNA derived from T cells, B-cell-depleted T cells, or PBMCs.

Original methodology: Cell counts per sample came from amplifying reference gene primers. The assay was immunoSEQ multiplex PCR, and TCRdb's table has in-frame clones only and misses some. V and J calls and clone size are as listed in that table; D and trimming were resolved from the DNA. The sample has around 150,000 clones; roughly 80% are singletons. This CDR3 comprises 12 residues. Germline assignment: CDR1 GTSNPN and CDR2 SVGIG (reference sequence). Between the trimmed V and J ends, which lost 2 bases and 3 bases, there was a span of 8 bases. This sequence was found in a woman over 75 in a cohort sampled during active or convalescent COVID-19. The chain has TRBV30 and TRBJ2-7, with a tentative D call TRBD2 (5 bases). Specimen: peripheral blood. The CDR3 DNA sequence: TGTGCCTGGAGTACGGGGTTCTACGAGCAGTACTTC. Its protein is CAWSTGFYEQYF.